The rows below give T cell receptor beta chains drawn from one sample of a study of CD8 T cells in Susac syndrome. TCRdb passed the immunoSEQ multiplex PCR reads through MiXCR, listing each CDR3 protein once. Found here are 110,000 to 150,000 distinct CDR3 sequences, approximately 95% of them singletons; the top ten hold roughly 0.084%. The sequenced material came from CD4+ T cells from PBMCs. The receptors derive from a human donor with Susac syndrome. CDR3s include the opening cysteine and the closing phenylalanine or tryptophan. A D gene is named only where the DNA matches it firmly. For some rows the clone size is stated as once, few or many, or as a class when expanded; others skip it.

V gene	D gene	J gene	clone size	CDR3 protein	CDR3 DNA
TRBV29-1	TRBD2	TRBJ2-5	NA	CSGSGRALKTQYF	TGCAGCGGAAGCGGGAGGGCCTTAAAGACCCAGTACTTC
TRBV11-2	NA	TRBJ2-1	NA	CASSLDQFYNEQFF	TGTGCCAGCAGCTTAGATCAGTTTTACAATGAGCAGTTCTTC
TRBV20-1	NA	TRBJ2-5	NA	CSARQSRETQYF	TGCAGTGCAAGACAGTCAAGGGAGACCCAGTACTTC
TRBV29-1	TRBD1	TRBJ2-2	NA	CSVARTGGWGGELFF	TGCAGCGTTGCTCGGACAGGGGGATGGGGCGGGGAGCTGTTTTTT
TRBV2	NA	TRBJ1-4	NA	CASYGRTVGEKLFF	TGTGCCAGCTACGGACGGACTGTGGGTGAAAAACTGTTTTTT
TRBV5-1	TRBD1	TRBJ2-2	NA	CASSWGQPGELFF	TGCGCCAGCAGCTGGGGACAGCCCGGGGAGCTGTTTTTT
TRBV3-1	NA	TRBJ2-1	NA	CASSLAGISSYNEQFF	TGTGCCAGCAGCCTGGCCGGCATAAGCTCCTACAATGAGCAGTTCTTC
TRBV5-1	NA	TRBJ2-5	NA	CASSPSHKETQYF	TGCGCCAGCAGCCCCTCACACAAGGAGACCCAGTACTTC
TRBV12-2	NA	TRBJ1-6	once	CASRLAHSRDNSPLHF	TGTGCAAGTCGCTTAGCTCATTCAAGGGATAATTCACCCCTCCACTTT
TRBV5-1	TRBD1	TRBJ2-5	NA	CASSRDRVGQETQYF	TGCGCCAGCAGCAGGGACAGGGTAGGGCAAGAGACCCAGTACTTC
TRBV3-1	NA	TRBJ1-5	NA	CASSPQGYSNQPQHF	TGTGCCAGCAGCCCTCAGGGGTATAGCAATCAGCCCCAGCATTTT
TRBV5-1	NA	TRBJ2-2	NA	CASSLRRDTGELFF	TGCGCCAGCAGCTTGAGACGGGACACCGGGGAGCTGTTTTTT
TRBV20-1	NA	TRBJ1-2	NA	CSAYVGLYGYTF	TGCAGTGCTTACGTGGGCCTCTATGGCTACACCTTC
TRBV25-1	NA	TRBJ2-7	once	CASSDEQYF	TGTGCCAGCAGTGACGAGCAGTACTTC
TRBV20-1	NA	TRBJ2-7	NA	CSASEGLYEQYF	TGCAGTGCTAGTGAGGGGCTCTACGAGCAGTACTTC
TRBV12-3/TRBV12-4	NA	TRBJ2-3	NA	CASERPGPTDTQYF	TGTGCCAGCGAGAGACCGGGGCCCACAGATACGCAGTATTTT
TRBV5-6	NA	TRBJ2-7	NA	CASSLLSGAVEQYF	TGTGCCAGCAGCTTGTTATCAGGGGCGGTCGAGCAGTACTTC
TRBV5-1	NA	TRBJ2-2	NA	CASSLDTANTGELFF	TGCGCCAGCAGCTTGGACACCGCGAACACCGGGGAGCTGTTTTTT
TRBV28	NA	TRBJ1-5	NA	CASSPYRVSQPQHF	TGTGCCAGCAGTCCTTACAGGGTTAGCCAGCCCCAGCATTTT
TRBV12-3/TRBV12-4	NA	TRBJ2-3	NA	CASSLDLSTDTQYF	TGTGCCAGCAGTTTGGACTTGAGCACCGATACGCAGTATTTT
TRBV5-1	TRBD2	TRBJ2-5	NA	CASSFLAGGAEETQYF	TGCGCCAGCAGCTTTTTAGCGGGAGGAGCGGAAGAGACCCAGTACTTC
TRBV3-1	NA	TRBJ2-7	NA	CASSQEPHLREQYF	TGTGCCAGCAGCCAAGAGCCCCACTTACGGGAGCAGTACTTC
TRBV19	TRBD1	TRBJ2-7	NA	CASSIPGQESSEQYF	TGTGCCAGTAGTATTCCGGGACAGGAGTCCTCTGAGCAGTACTTC
TRBV21-1	NA	TRBJ2-5	NA	CASNPTGTETQYF	TGTGCCAGCAACCCGACAGGGACGGAGACCCAGTACTTC